Sequencing of this TCR beta chain was carried out in a study of cytomegalovirus exposure and HLA in healthy donors. At the level of the study: Both the 100 to 150 validation repertoires and the approximately 700 first-cohort repertoires used the same platform, as reported by a later analysis.

A note on this clone: No antigen is known for it.

Findings of the study overall: Rarity marked most TCR sequences, yet some public TCRs occurred in many donors. The study flagged 150 to 200 TCR beta chains as cytomegalovirus-associated.

Assay: immunoSEQ multiplex PCR; the TCRdb copy retains only in-frame clones and omits some. There are tens of thousands of clones in the sample; 85% to 95% occur only once, and 0.9% to 1.4% lies in the top ten. Trimming removed 4 bases at V and 6 bases at J, with 19 bases between. The CDR3 contains 16 residues. Germline values: CDR1 MNHEY, CDR2 SVGAGI. This sequence joins TRBV6-5 and TRBJ2-1, with D possibly TRBD2 on 5 matching bases. Sequenced input: PBMCs. The sequence came from a man between 18 and 35 years old in good health and CMV-seronegative. This CDR3 is CASSSLRTEETNEQFF. CDR3 bases: TGTGCCAGCAGTTCCCTCAGGACTGAAGAAACCAATGAGCAGTTCTTC.